This T cell receptor (beta chain) derives from a study of PD-1 blockade in mismatch repair-deficient tumors (dated by TCRdb to about 2017). In the study overall: Between September 2013 and late 2016, more than 75 consecutive patients with eleven to twelve mismatch repair-deficient cancer types, all previously treated and progressing, were enrolled in the trial. Deep sequencing of TCR CDR3 regions was used to track tumor-associated T cell clones in peripheral blood of patients responding to PD-1 blockade. What the work shows at the level of the full study, not this receptor alone: Clones residing in the tumor, which were often undetectable in blood before treatment, expanded quickly after pembrolizumab and then contracted, generally before radiologic responses.

Library creation used the immunoSEQ multiplex PCR assay. The table comes from immuneACCESS by way of TCRdb, which keeps in-frame sequences with V and J called. Part of the clones is missing from these tables; in studies checked, under half for an unresolved V gene and the rest for unknown reasons. The sample table shows some 120,000 clones, and about 88% are seen once. Of the sample, roughly 13% falls within the top ten clones. Mismatch repair deficiency was established in every enrolled patient by polymerase chain reaction or immunohistochemistry. TCR sequencing was performed for a few patients who responded to pembrolizumab therapy. In the phase II trial, pembrolizumab PD-1 blockade was tested prospectively in advanced mismatch repair-deficient cancers, no matter which tissue of origin the cancers came from. Serial peripheral blood T cell samples were collected before and at multiple times after starting PD-1 blockade. Blood sampling time points were reported as weeks after the first dose of pembrolizumab.

Counted from cysteine to phenylalanine, this CDR3 has 15 amino acids. The kept DNA is CDR3 alone, 45 bases in frame from the first base. The germline V gene supplies CDR1 MDHEN and CDR2 SYDVKM. Trimming leaves V shorter by 3 bases and J shorter by 3 bases, with the junction holding 4 bases beyond the gene matches. About this clone: Its antigen is currently not known. No base-level quality is on record; no much larger clone is a single base apart.

Sequencing used peripheral blood, obtained 44 weeks after starting pembrolizumab. Recombination connected TRBV28 to TRBJ2-1; TRBD1 agrees with 8 junctional bases. The TCR originated in an adult with mismatch repair-deficient cancer. The DNA reads TGTGCCAGCAGTTTCTACAGGGGGAACTACAATGAGCAGTTCTTC. Translated, it gives CASSFYRGNYNEQFF.